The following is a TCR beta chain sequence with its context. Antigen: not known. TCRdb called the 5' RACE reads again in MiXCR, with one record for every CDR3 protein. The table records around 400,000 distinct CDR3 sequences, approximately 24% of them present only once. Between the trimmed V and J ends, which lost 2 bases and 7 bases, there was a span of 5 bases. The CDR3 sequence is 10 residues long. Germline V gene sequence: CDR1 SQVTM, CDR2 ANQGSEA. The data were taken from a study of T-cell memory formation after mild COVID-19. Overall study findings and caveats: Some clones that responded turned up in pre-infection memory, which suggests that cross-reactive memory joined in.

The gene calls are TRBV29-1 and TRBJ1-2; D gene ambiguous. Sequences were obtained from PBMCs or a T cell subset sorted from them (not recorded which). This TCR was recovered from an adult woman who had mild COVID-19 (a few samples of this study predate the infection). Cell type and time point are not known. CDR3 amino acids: CSVESVGYTF. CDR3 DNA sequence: TGCAGCGTTGAATCTGTTGGCTACACCTTC.